This T cell receptor beta chain was retrieved from a study of blood T cells in healthy people across ages. The CDR3 spans 16 residues. The V and J ends lost 5 bases and 4 bases respectively, with 15 bases between them. Drawing of peripheral blood yielded 8.5 to 10 milliliters from each donor. The second PCR ran roughly 7 to 12 cycles with a sample-barcoded 5' primer and J-beta primers. Every single cDNA molecule received a tag from a template-switch adaptor with 12 random nucleotides. CDR3-containing paired-end reads numbered at least 2.5 million in each sample. TCRdb processed the 5' RACE reads anew with MiXCR; each CDR3 protein has one entry. The repertoire consists of approximately 790,000 distinct CDR3 sequences, with about 62% occurring once and the leading ten covering roughly 26%.

The sequenced material came from blood. This receptor was obtained from a man aged 25-45 years in good health. The chain employs TRBV12-3 or TRBV12-4 and TRBJ2-6; D is possibly TRBD2 (7 bases). This CDR3 reads CASSLGRGFGANVLTF. CDR3 bases: TGTGCCAGCAGTCTAGGGAGGGGGTTCGGGGCCAACGTCCTGACTTTC.